The present TCR beta chain was sequenced within a study of cytomegalovirus exposure and HLA in healthy donors. On the study more broadly: In an early release, HLA-typed donors contributed tens of millions of unique TCR sequences. Most genotyped donors, over 70% of 398, had Caucasian-associated genetic ancestry. Study-level points and caveats: A link between a missense DCLRE1C variant and TCR beta V- and J-gene trimming emerged from a later analysis. TCR beta chains associated with HLA were, in a later analysis, more clonally expanded than equally common others.

The PCR employed 60 Vbeta primers together with 13 Jbeta primers. This table comes from immunoSEQ multiplex PCR, and its TCRdb copy is limited to in-frame clones, with some not included. The table records under 250,000 clones, approximately 80% of them present only once. As regards this clone: Its cognate antigen is unknown.

The CDR3 covers 13 residues. The J segment lost 1 base and the V segment lost 4 bases, leaving 1 base of the junction unmatched. Per germline, CDR1 SGHRS and CDR2 YFSETQ. Sequenced material: PBMCs. The sequence derives from a woman aged 45 to 65 in good health and CMV-seropositive. The gene calls are TRBV5-1 and TRBJ2-5, with TRBD2 matching 7 bases. The CDR3, as DNA: TGCGCCAGCAGCCCGGGAGGCCAAGAGACCCAGTACTTC. Translation: CASSPGGQETQYF.